One sample yielded the 15 T cell receptor beta chains listed below, sequenced in a study of tumor and adjacent non-tumor tissue in lung cancer. This sample's RNA came from whole unsorted tissue. The library came from three nested PCR rounds adapted from ARM-PCR protocols. TCRdb fed the multiplex PCR reads into MiXCR, producing one record per CDR3 protein. This sample has roughly 67,000 distinct CDR3 sequences; just under 60% occur once, and the top ten carry around 20%. The sequenced sample was lung tumor tissue. Receptors originate from a man aged 45-65 years with non-small cell lung cancer.

Comments on this clonotype: One base away lies a much larger clone, so this may be a sequencing read error. The V and J genes are TRBV28 and TRBJ2-6, with 7 bases identical to TRBD1. The CDR3 runs 15 residues. The junction had 4 bases not matched to a gene; V was cut back by 6 bases and J by 2 bases. Germline CDR1 and CDR2: MDHEN and SYDVKM. The CDR3 DNA sequence: TGTGCCAGCAGATCAGGGGGTCCTGGGGCCAACGTCCTGACTTTC. It yields the protein CASRSGGPGANVLTF.

Notes on this clonotype: Possible read error: a much larger clone is one base away. It is likely a read error, because the conserved phenylalanine at the end of the CDR3 is missing. Because the CDR3's place on the DNA is in doubt, the DNA is left out and the CDR3 is given as listed by TCRdb. This chain uses TRBV28 with TRBJ2-7; the table assigns TRBD2, which was not confirmed against the DNA. The germline V gene has CDR1 MDHEN and CDR2 SYDVKM. The CDR3 is 13 residues long, ends included. The CDR3 is CAISFGTSGRISL.

A remark on this clonotype: A much larger clone lies one base from this, so it may be a read error. The missing conserved phenylalanine or tryptophan at the end of this CDR3 makes a read error likely. This rearrangement joins TRBV5-1 to TRBJ2-1; D remains ambiguous. The V gene lost 2 bases and the J gene lost 12 bases, with 9 bases spanning the gap. Germline CDR1 and CDR2: SGHRS and YFSETQ. The CDR3 covers 11 residues. The chain's CDR3 is CASSLLTWQFV. The DNA for the CDR3 is TGCGCCAGCAGCTTATTGACTTGGCAGTTCGTC.

With regard to this clonotype: This sequence may be a read error, since a much larger clone differs from it by one base. V and J are TRBV12-3 or TRBV12-4 and TRBJ2-3, with a possible D match to TRBD2 (5 bases). V lost 8 bases, J lost 1 base, and 10 bases lay in between. This CDR3 comprises 13 residues. The CDR3 is CASARGGTDTQYF. The CDR3 DNA follows: TGTGCCAGCGCCCGGGGAGGCACAGATACGCAGTATTTT.

A note on this clonotype: One end of the junction fails to match germline, which may point to a read error. This chain uses TRBV6-6 with TRBJ2-7; 8 nucleotides align to TRBD1. The CDR3 runs 16 residues. The V gene's germline CDR1 is MNHNY and CDR2 SVGAGI (reference sequence). CDR3 residues: CVSSYSVQGAAYEQYF. The CDR3 DNA sequence: TGTGTCAGCAGTTACTCGGTCCAGGGGGCTGCCTACGAGCAGTACTTC.

About this clonotype: A much larger clonotype is one base distant, so this may be a read error. The chain combines TRBV20-1 with TRBJ2-5; 8 bases match TRBD2. CDR3 length: 13 residues. In germline, CDR1 is DFQATT, CDR2 SNEGSKA (reference sequence). In nucleotides, the CDR3 is TGCGGTGCTAGATTGAGCGGGAGAGGGACCCAGTACTTC. Residues: CGARLSGRGTQYF.

Concerning this clonotype itself: The junction and the germline gene differ at one end; a read error may be behind it. This rearrangement joins TRBV5-6 to TRBJ1-1; D gene unclear. The CDR3 runs 13 residues. CDR1 is SGHDT and CDR2 is YYEEEE in the germline V gene. CDR3 in amino acids: CANSPGGITEAFF. CDR3 DNA sequence: TGTGCCAACAGCCCAGGAGGAATCACTGAAGCTTTCTTT.

This chain links TRBV28 with TRBJ2-5; a possible D gene is TRBD1 (6 bases). This CDR3 is 15 amino acids long. From germline, CDR1 is MDHEN and CDR2 SYDVKM. Deletions cut 2 bases from V and 9 bases from J, with 19 bases between. The DNA of the CDR3 is TGTGCCAGCAGTTTACAGGCAGGGGCGCTTGGGGCCCAGTACTTC. As protein: CASSLQAGALGAQYF.

Turning to this clonotype: At one end, the junction sequence differs from germline, possibly due to a read error. The chain carries TRBV28 and TRBJ2-1; D unclear. The CDR3 totals 13 residues. Germline CDR1 MDHEN, CDR2 SYDVKM. The CDR3 bases are TGTGCCAGCAGTCCCCAAATGGGGAATGAGGAGTTCTTC. Encoded protein: CASSPQMGNEEFF.

This clonotype was seen ten or more times. CDR3 in DNA: TGTGCCAGCATTTCCCCCGGCACAGGGAAGAATCAGCCCCAGCATTTT. Translated, it gives CASISPGTGKNQPQHF. The V gene is TRBV28, the J gene TRBJ1-5, with D maybe TRBD1 (6 bases). The CDR3 runs to 16 residues. Germline-derived CDR1 and CDR2 are MDHEN and SYDVKM. Trimming took 7 bases from V and 4 from J, leaving 20 bases between them.

V gene TRBV7-3 combines with J gene TRBJ1-6; D gene unclear. V was pared by 3 bases and J by 5 bases, with 8 bases between. CDR1 and CDR2 from the germline V gene are SGHTA and FQGTGA. There are 14 residues in the CDR3. CDR3 protein: CASSFGRDNSPLHF. The CDR3 DNA reads TGTGCCAGCAGCTTTGGTCGGGATAATTCACCCCTCCACTTT.

The chain recombines TRBV29-1 with TRBJ2-6; tentatively, D is TRBD2 (7 bases). This CDR3 has 14 residues. V was cut by 4 bases and J by 11 bases, with 18 bases left in between. Germline V CDR1 and CDR2: SQVTM, ANQGSEA. The CDR3 sequence is CSVGELGGAYVLTF. In DNA, the CDR3 is TGCAGCGTTGGAGAGCTTGGGGGGGCTTACGTCCTGACTTTC.

This clonotype has a handful of counts. This may be a read error: a much more frequent sequence differs by one nucleotide. This rearrangement joins TRBV6-5 to TRBJ1-2; D is unclear. The CDR3 length is 12 residues. The germline gives CDR1 MNHEY, CDR2 SVGAGI. CDR3 protein: CASSNPPGGYAF. The CDR3 bases are TGTGCCAGCAGTAACCCCCCAGGAGGCTACGCCTTC.

This clonotype is judged large. The V call is TRBV11-2, the J call TRBJ2-3; possible D gene TRBD2, 7 bases. The germline gives CDR1 SGHAT, CDR2 FQNNGV. V lost 1 base, J lost 4 bases, and 12 bases lay in between. The CDR3 has 15 residues. Here the CDR3 DNA reads TGTGCCAGCAGCTTAGTGGGGGGGCAGGCAGATACGCAGTATTTT. Protein sequence: CASSLVGGQADTQYF.

As to this clonotype: The junction departs from the called germline gene at one end, perhaps through a read error. V usage is TRBV5-1 and J usage is TRBJ2-2; 11 nucleotides line up with TRBD2. Germline V gives CDR1 SGHRS, CDR2 YFSETQ. The CDR3 consists of 16 residues. DNA of the CDR3: TGCGCCGGCAGCCAAACTAGCGGGAGAAGGGCCGGGGAGCTGTTTTTT. This translates into CAGSQTSGRRAGELFF.